This TCR beta chain was recorded in a study of human T cells and chemical hapten exposure. Study results and limitations: Correlating positively with patch test score were the PT1 expanded TCR counts.

From the RACE reads, TCRdb called clonotypes with MiXCR, one entry per CDR3 protein. The sample has around 56,000 distinct CDR3 sequences, more than 8% seen once. This clonotype was picked up many times. Its antigen is unknown. Germline V gene lookup returns CDR1 SGHTA and CDR2 FQGNSA. J was trimmed by 4 bases and V by 1 base; bases with no gene match: 11. This CDR3 comprises 18 residues. Time point noted: pre-sensitization, week 0. The sample's treatment: therapeutic diphenylcyclopropenone sensitization with weekly scalp DPC. Blood draws preceded each patch test application. The sequence was collected from a man aged 40-49 years with alopecia areata. Some clones in this sample may be carry-over from other donors' samples. The source was whole blood, collected in connection with sensitization to the hapten diphenylcyclopropenone (DPC). The chain uses TRBV7-2 and TRBJ2-1; TRBD2 matches 9 bases. CDR3 DNA: TGTGCCAGCAGCTTAGAAGGAACTAGCGGGCGACATTACAATGAGCAGTTCTTC. Protein: CASSLEGTSGRHYNEQFF.